These T cell receptor beta chains were read from a single sample in a study of a mutant IDH1 vaccine in newly diagnosed glioma. For these receptors, no antigen is known. Assay used: immunoSEQ multiplex PCR; TCRdb lists only in-frame clones, some missing. The sample includes around 61,000 clones, approximately 90% of them seen just once. Material: PBMCs, obtained from a glioma patient whose treatment included an IDH1 peptide vaccine. All receptors derive from a middle-aged woman with glioma. Both conserved end residues are part of each CDR3. Fields, in order: D gene, J gene, V gene, clone size, CDR3 DNA, CDR3 protein. The D gene is left open where the match is weak. Not all rows give a size; the values are once, few, many and, for expanded clones, a class.

- | TRBJ1-5 | TRBV7-2 | - | TGTGCCAGCAGCATTTTAAATCAGCCCCAGCATTTT | CASSILNQPQHF
- | TRBJ2-7 | TRBV14 | - | TGTGCCAGCAGCCTCAGCGACGTACCCGAGCAGTACTTC | CASSLSDVPEQYF
- | TRBJ2-3 | TRBV5-6 | - | TGTGCCAGCAGCCACCTCCTAGGGGGTTTAGGCGCGTCGGATGATACGCAGTATTTT | CASSHLLGGLGASDDTQYF
- | TRBJ2-6 | TRBV7-2 | - | TGTGCCAGCAGCTTAGGTGGGGCCAACGTCCTGACTTTC | CASSLGGANVLTF
TRBD1 | TRBJ1-5 | TRBV10-3 | - | TGTGCCATCAGTGAGGGACAGGGGGATGCTCAGCCCCAGCATTTT | CAISEGQGDAQPQHF
- | TRBJ1-4 | TRBV25-1 | - | TGTGCCAGCAGTAAAACCCGGACAGCGCACGAAACTAATGAAAAACTGTTTTTT | CASSKTRTAHETNEKLFF
- | TRBJ1-3 | TRBV10-3 | - | TGTGCCATCAGTGTCGCCTACCTTGGAAACACCATATATTTT | CAISVAYLGNTIYF
TRBD1 | TRBJ2-7 | TRBV6-6 | - | TGTGCCAGCAGTAATGACAGGGGCAACGAGCAGTACTTC | CASSNDRGNEQYF
- | TRBJ2-5 | TRBV7-8 | - | TGTGCCAGCAGCTTGTACCAAGAGACCCAGTACTTC | CASSLYQETQYF
TRBD1 | TRBJ1-5 | TRBV27 | - | TGTGCCAGCAGTCCTGGACAGGGAGCTTTGGGCAATCAGCCCCAGCATTTT | CASSPGQGALGNQPQHF
- | TRBJ1-3 | TRBV6-1 | - | TGTGCCAGCAGTGAAATTGGATTTGGAAACACCATATATTTT | CASSEIGFGNTIYF
- | TRBJ2-2 | TRBV25-1 | - | TGTGCCAGCAGCTCGGACCCGCGGGGGGAGCTGTTTTTT | CASSSDPRGELFF
- | TRBJ1-2 | TRBV5-1 | - | TGCGCCAGCAGCACCACCCGGGACACAGGGACGGGAGGCTACACCTTC | CASSTTRDTGTGGYTF
TRBD1 | TRBJ1-1 | TRBV28 | - | TGTGCCAGCAGTGGGACAGGGGGATACAACACTGAAGCTTTCTTT | CASSGTGGYNTEAFF
TRBD1 | TRBJ1-2 | TRBV2 | - | TGTGCCAGCAGTACCGGACAGGGTTCGGACTATGGCTACACCTTC | CASSTGQGSDYGYTF
- | TRBJ1-2 | TRBV7-9 | once | TGTGCCAGCAGCTTAGGTGACTATGGCTACACCTTC | CASSLGDYGYTF
TRBD2 | TRBJ2-7 | TRBV5-1 | few | TGCGCCAGCAGCTCCCGGACTAGCGGGGGGAGCTCCTACGAGCAGTACTTC | CASSSRTSGGSSYEQYF
- | TRBJ1-1 | TRBV4-2 | - | TGTGCCAGCAGCACCCCGACCGGGGTTCGGACTGAAGCTTTCTTT | CASSTPTGVRTEAFF
TRBD1 | TRBJ1-5 | TRBV5-6 | - | TGTGCCAGCAGAGCTTGGGGCAGGGGGAATCAGCCCCAGCATTTT | CASRAWGRGNQPQHF
- | TRBJ2-7 | TRBV7-2 | - | TGTGCCAGCAGCTTACAGGGGCCCCCCTACGAGCAGTACTTC | CASSLQGPPYEQYF
- | TRBJ2-2 | TRBV11-2 | - | TGTGCCAGCAGCTTATGGCTTAACACCGGGGAGCTGTTTTTT | CASSLWLNTGELFF
TRBD1 | TRBJ1-2 | TRBV19 | - | TGTGCCAGTAGTACCCGACAGGGGGGCTACACCTTC | CASSTRQGGYTF
TRBD1 | TRBJ1-1 | TRBV18 | once | TGTGCCAGCTCGCTTCCCGGGACAGGGGCAACCGGGGAAGCTTTCTTT | CASSLPGTGATGEAFF
- | TRBJ2-1 | TRBV19 | - | TGTGCCAGTAGTATAAGTGGACGGGGGCTAGAACGCAATGAGCAGTTCTTC | CASSISGRGLERNEQFF
TRBD1 | TRBJ2-3 | TRBV7-6 | - | TGTGCCAGCAGCTGGACAGGGTCGGGCACAGATACGCAGTATTTT | CASSWTGSGTDTQYF
TRBD2 | TRBJ2-5 | TRBV6-1 | - | TGTGCCAGCATCCGGGGGGGCCGCGAGACCCAGTACTTC | CASIRGGRETQYF
- | TRBJ1-1 | TRBV4-2 | - | TGTGCCAGCAGCCAAGATTCGGAGCGCTCCCGGACTGAAGCTTTCTTT | CASSQDSERSRTEAFF
- | TRBJ2-5 | TRBV5-1 | - | TGCGCCAGCAGCTCACAGGGTCTGTGGGAGACCCAGTACTTC | CASSSQGLWETQYF
- | TRBJ2-3 | TRBV5-6 | - | TGTGCCAGCAGCTTAACCAGCACAGATACGCAGTATTTT | CASSLTSTDTQYF
- | TRBJ1-5 | TRBV10-3 | - | TGTGCCACCTCGGGCAGGGTGGATCAGCCCCAGCATTTT | CATSGRVDQPQHF
- | TRBJ2-7 | TRBV15 | - | TGTGCCACGAAGGGGTACGGGGACCTGTCCTACGAGCAGTACTTC | CATKGYGDLSYEQYF
- | TRBJ2-7 | TRBV11-2 | - | TGTGCCAGCAGCTCCGGGGCTTCGGGGGAGCAGTACTTC | CASSSGASGEQYF
- | TRBJ2-1 | TRBV6-4 | once | TGTGCCAGCAGTGAGGACAGCTCCTACAATGAGCAGTTCTTC | CASSEDSSYNEQFF
- | TRBJ2-1 | TRBV7-2 | once | TGTGCCAGCAGCTCTGCCCCCCCCGGGTACATGGCCCAATACAATGAGCAGTTCTTC | CASSSAPPGYMAQYNEQFF
- | TRBJ2-7 | TRBV9 | - | TGTGCCAGCAGCGTAGGAAAGGCCTCCGAGCAGTACTTC | CASSVGKASEQYF
- | TRBJ1-1 | TRBV4-3 | - | TGCGCCAGCAGCCACAGGGGCGCTGAAGCTTTCTTT | CASSHRGAEAFF
- | TRBJ1-1 | TRBV6-6 | - | TGTGCCAGCAGCCCGATCTCTTCAGGGAACACTGAAGCTTTCTTT | CASSPISSGNTEAFF
- | TRBJ2-3 | TRBV5-1 | - | TGCGCCAGCAGCTTGGCGATAGCGGGCACAGATACGCAGTATTTT | CASSLAIAGTDTQYF
- | TRBJ2-7 | TRBV9 | - | TGTGCCAGCAGCGGAGGGGGTACGTCCTACGAGCAGTACTTC | CASSGGGTSYEQYF
- | TRBJ2-7 | TRBV5-4 | - | TGTGCCAGCAGCCCCGGACAGACAAGGGGAGTCTACGAGCAGTACTTC | CASSPGQTRGVYEQYF
TRBD2 | TRBJ2-3 | TRBV14 | - | TGTGCCAGCAGCCACCGTTGGGGAGCGGGGGGATCCACAGATACGCAGTATTTT | CASSHRWGAGGSTDTQYF